Listed below are T cell receptor beta chains from one sample, sequenced in a study of blood T cells in healthy people across ages. TCRdb called the 5' RACE reads again in MiXCR, with one record for every CDR3 protein. The profile shows 1.5 million to 2 million distinct CDR3 sequences, around 50% of them singletons. The sample was blood. The origin of the receptors is a woman aged 40 to 49 in good health. Both conserved end residues are part of each CDR3. A D gene is named only where the DNA matches it firmly. For some rows the clone size is stated as once, few or many, or as a class when expanded; others skip it.

cdr3_length: 15; j_call: TRBJ2-1; d_call: NA; clone_size: NA; v_call: TRBV6-2/TRBV6-3; cdr3_aa: CASSYLAPSYNEQFF; cdr3_nt: TGTGCCAGCAGTTACCTGGCTCCGTCCTACAATGAGCAGTTCTTC
cdr3_length: 14; j_call: TRBJ1-5; d_call: NA; clone_size: NA; v_call: TRBV4-2; cdr3_aa: CASSQDRAGQPQHF; cdr3_nt: TGTGCCAGCAGCCAAGATCGGGCAGGCCAGCCCCAGCATTTT
cdr3_length: 14; j_call: TRBJ2-7; d_call: NA; clone_size: few; v_call: TRBV6-1; cdr3_aa: CASSEFTQRNEQYF; cdr3_nt: TGTGCCAGCAGTGAGTTTACCCAACGGAACGAGCAGTACTTC
cdr3_length: 14; j_call: TRBJ1-2; d_call: NA; clone_size: few; v_call: TRBV7-2; cdr3_aa: CASSTEFSNYGYTF; cdr3_nt: TGTGCCAGCAGTACAGAATTCTCAAACTATGGCTACACCTTC
cdr3_length: 16; j_call: TRBJ2-1; d_call: TRBD1; clone_size: NA; v_call: TRBV14; cdr3_aa: CASSQGPGTGSNEQFF; cdr3_nt: TGTGCCAGCAGCCAAGGACCCGGGACAGGGTCCAATGAGCAGTTCTTC
cdr3_length: 16; j_call: TRBJ2-3; d_call: NA; clone_size: few; v_call: TRBV11-1; cdr3_aa: CASSLTLAPGTDTQYF; cdr3_nt: TGTGCCAGCAGCTTGACACTAGCTCCCGGCACAGATACGCAGTATTTT
cdr3_length: 16; j_call: TRBJ1-4; d_call: NA; clone_size: NA; v_call: TRBV6-2/TRBV6-3; cdr3_aa: CASSPFDLAENEKLFF; cdr3_nt: TGTGCCAGCAGTCCCTTCGACCTCGCAGAGAATGAAAAACTGTTTTTT
cdr3_length: 18; j_call: TRBJ2-4; d_call: TRBD2; clone_size: NA; v_call: TRBV4-1; cdr3_aa: CASSSPPGGRGDKDIQYF; cdr3_nt: TGCGCCAGCAGCTCGCCCCCGGGGGGGCGGGGGGACAAAGACATTCAGTACTTC
cdr3_length: 13; j_call: TRBJ2-1; d_call: NA; clone_size: NA; v_call: TRBV6-5; cdr3_aa: CASSDSRGIPQFF; cdr3_nt: TGTGCCAGCAGTGACTCCAGGGGAATCCCTCAGTTCTTC
cdr3_length: 15; j_call: TRBJ2-3; d_call: TRBD2; clone_size: NA; v_call: TRBV7-3; cdr3_aa: CASSLGVSSGDTQYF; cdr3_nt: TGTGCCAGCAGCTTAGGGGTCTCTAGCGGAGATACGCAGTATTTT
cdr3_length: 13; j_call: TRBJ1-2; d_call: TRBD1; clone_size: few; v_call: TRBV7-2; cdr3_aa: CASSSTGRYGYTF; cdr3_nt: TGTGCCAGCAGTTCGACAGGGCGGTATGGCTACACCTTC
cdr3_length: 15; j_call: TRBJ2-6; d_call: NA; clone_size: NA; v_call: TRBV20-1; cdr3_aa: CSAPPGPTGANVLTF; cdr3_nt: TGCAGTGCTCCCCCAGGCCCCACCGGGGCCAACGTCCTGACTTTC
cdr3_length: 14; j_call: TRBJ2-2; d_call: NA; clone_size: NA; v_call: TRBV6-5; cdr3_aa: CASSQNRATGELFF; cdr3_nt: TGTGCCAGCAGCCAAAACAGGGCCACCGGGGAGCTGTTTTTT
cdr3_length: 14; j_call: TRBJ1-2; d_call: NA; clone_size: once; v_call: TRBV10-3; cdr3_aa: CAISEAPDSRGYTF; cdr3_nt: TGTGCCATCAGTGAGGCTCCGGATAGCAGGGGCTACACCTTC
cdr3_length: 15; j_call: TRBJ2-5; d_call: NA; clone_size: NA; v_call: TRBV7-2; cdr3_aa: CASLRGGTGAETQYF; cdr3_nt: TGTGCCAGCCTCCGTGGTGGAACCGGGGCGGAGACCCAGTACTTC
cdr3_length: 12; j_call: TRBJ2-7; d_call: NA; clone_size: many; v_call: TRBV7-8; cdr3_aa: CASSLAAGEQYF; cdr3_nt: TGTGCCAGCAGCTTAGCCGCAGGGGAGCAGTACTTC
cdr3_length: 13; j_call: TRBJ2-7; d_call: NA; clone_size: NA; v_call: TRBV4-2; cdr3_aa: CASSQGAGREQYF; cdr3_nt: TGTGCCAGCAGCCAAGGGGCGGGGCGCGAGCAGTACTTC
cdr3_length: 15; j_call: TRBJ2-6; d_call: NA; clone_size: NA; v_call: TRBV4-2; cdr3_aa: CASSHLDAGANVLTF; cdr3_nt: TGTGCCAGCAGCCACCTAGACGCTGGGGCCAACGTCCTGACTTTC
cdr3_length: 12; j_call: TRBJ2-1; d_call: NA; clone_size: few; v_call: TRBV28; cdr3_aa: CASKGLHNEQFF; cdr3_nt: TGTGCCAGCAAGGGTCTTCATAATGAGCAGTTCTTC
cdr3_length: 14; j_call: TRBJ2-5; d_call: NA; clone_size: NA; v_call: TRBV7-6; cdr3_aa: CASSLRGAPGEQYF; cdr3_nt: TGTGCCAGCAGCTTACGGGGGGCCCCAGGGGAGCAGTACTTC
cdr3_length: 13; j_call: TRBJ1-2; d_call: TRBD1; clone_size: NA; v_call: TRBV6-2/TRBV6-3; cdr3_aa: CASTYADRVGYTF; cdr3_nt: TGTGCCAGCACCTATGCGGACAGGGTCGGCTACACCTTC
cdr3_length: 19; j_call: TRBJ2-5; d_call: NA; clone_size: NA; v_call: TRBV29-1; cdr3_aa: CSVDSNLPGPRTYQETQYF; cdr3_nt: TGCAGCGTTGATTCAAACCTCCCGGGACCGAGAACCTACCAAGAGACCCAGTACTTC
cdr3_length: 12; j_call: TRBJ1-6; d_call: NA; clone_size: few; v_call: TRBV14; cdr3_aa: CASSTLSSPLHF; cdr3_nt: TGTGCCAGCAGCACACTGAGTTCACCCCTCCACTTT
cdr3_length: 15; j_call: TRBJ1-2; d_call: NA; clone_size: NA; v_call: TRBV12-3/TRBV12-4; cdr3_aa: CASSLQDNPNYGYTF; cdr3_nt: TGTGCCAGCAGTTTGCAGGACAACCCTAACTATGGCTACACCTTC
cdr3_length: 14; j_call: TRBJ2-1; d_call: TRBD1; clone_size: many; v_call: TRBV5-5; cdr3_aa: CACQGDRGVDEQFF; cdr3_nt: TGTGCCTGCCAGGGCGACAGGGGAGTAGATGAGCAGTTCTTC
cdr3_length: 17; j_call: TRBJ2-5; d_call: NA; clone_size: NA; v_call: TRBV7-9; cdr3_aa: CASSLNLNGLYQETQYF; cdr3_nt: TGTGCCAGCAGCTTAAATTTGAACGGCTTATACCAAGAGACCCAGTACTTC
cdr3_length: 14; j_call: TRBJ2-7; d_call: NA; clone_size: NA; v_call: TRBV7-6; cdr3_aa: CASSISRSHYEQYF; cdr3_nt: TGTGCCAGCAGCATATCAAGGAGCCACTACGAGCAGTACTTC
cdr3_length: 16; j_call: TRBJ2-3; d_call: TRBD1; clone_size: NA; v_call: TRBV5-6; cdr3_aa: CASSSTGTGSSDTQYF; cdr3_nt: TGTGCCAGCAGCTCAACCGGGACAGGGTCATCAGATACGCAGTATTTT
cdr3_length: 15; j_call: TRBJ2-5; d_call: NA; clone_size: NA; v_call: TRBV20-1; cdr3_aa: CSASALAILGETQYF; cdr3_nt: TGCAGTGCTAGTGCGCTAGCGATCCTAGGAGAGACCCAGTACTTC
cdr3_length: 15; j_call: TRBJ2-5; d_call: NA; clone_size: NA; v_call: TRBV7-2; cdr3_aa: CASSLDAGRRETQYF; cdr3_nt: TGTGCCAGCAGCTTAGATGCGGGTCGAAGGGAGACCCAGTACTTC
cdr3_length: 15; j_call: TRBJ2-1; d_call: NA; clone_size: NA; v_call: TRBV4-2; cdr3_aa: CASSQTGGARETQFF; cdr3_nt: TGTGCCAGCAGCCAAACAGGGGGGGCGCGGGAGACCCAGTTCTTC
cdr3_length: 15; j_call: TRBJ1-4; d_call: NA; clone_size: once; v_call: TRBV25-1; cdr3_aa: CASSEFTGNGEKLFF; cdr3_nt: TGTGCCAGCAGTGAATTTACAGGGAACGGGGAAAAACTGTTTTTT
cdr3_length: 12; j_call: TRBJ1-6; d_call: TRBD1; clone_size: NA; v_call: TRBV20-1; cdr3_aa: CSARGTGAPLHF; cdr3_nt: TGCAGTGCTAGAGGAACAGGGGCACCCCTCCACTTT
cdr3_length: 17; j_call: TRBJ2-1; d_call: TRBD2; clone_size: many; v_call: TRBV2; cdr3_aa: CASSEAGGGAPYNEQFF; cdr3_nt: TGTGCCAGCAGTGAAGCGGGCGGGGGGGCACCCTACAATGAGCAGTTCTTC
cdr3_length: 12; j_call: TRBJ1-2; d_call: NA; clone_size: few; v_call: TRBV6-5; cdr3_aa: CASSSQVYGYTF; cdr3_nt: TGTGCCAGCAGTTCACAAGTTTATGGCTACACCTTC
cdr3_length: 13; j_call: TRBJ2-5; d_call: NA; clone_size: NA; v_call: TRBV29-1; cdr3_aa: CSVEYPRAETQYF; cdr3_nt: TGCAGCGTTGAATACCCGAGGGCGGAGACCCAGTACTTC
cdr3_length: 10; j_call: TRBJ2-1; d_call: NA; clone_size: NA; v_call: TRBV27; cdr3_aa: CASNINEQFF; cdr3_nt: TGTGCCAGCAATATTAATGAGCAGTTCTTC
cdr3_length: 17; j_call: TRBJ2-7; d_call: TRBD2; clone_size: few; v_call: TRBV27; cdr3_aa: CASSFGGLAGESYEQYF; cdr3_nt: TGTGCCAGCAGTTTTGGGGGACTAGCGGGGGAGAGTTACGAGCAGTACTTC
cdr3_length: 15; j_call: TRBJ2-5; d_call: NA; clone_size: once; v_call: TRBV20-1; cdr3_aa: CSAGAGGGLQETQYF; cdr3_nt: TGCAGTGCGGGCGCTGGCGGGGGCCTACAAGAGACCCAGTACTTC
cdr3_length: 15; j_call: TRBJ1-6; d_call: NA; clone_size: NA; v_call: TRBV6-4; cdr3_aa: CASSFQVDPNSPLHF; cdr3_nt: TGTGCCAGCAGTTTCCAGGTCGACCCAAATTCACCCCTCCACTTT
cdr3_length: 16; j_call: TRBJ1-2; d_call: NA; clone_size: few; v_call: TRBV6-1; cdr3_aa: CASSARTDKPLDGYTF; cdr3_nt: TGTGCCAGCAGTGCTAGGACAGACAAACCATTGGATGGCTACACCTTC
cdr3_length: 12; j_call: TRBJ1-2; d_call: NA; clone_size: few; v_call: TRBV19; cdr3_aa: CASSIQGTGYTF; cdr3_nt: TGTGCCAGTAGCATACAGGGAACCGGCTACACCTTC
cdr3_length: 14; j_call: TRBJ2-1; d_call: NA; clone_size: NA; v_call: TRBV20-1; cdr3_aa: CSARVRQFQNEQFF; cdr3_nt: TGCAGTGCTAGAGTTCGGCAGTTCCAAAATGAGCAGTTCTTC
cdr3_length: 17; j_call: TRBJ2-1; d_call: NA; clone_size: NA; v_call: TRBV21-1; cdr3_aa: CASSRGGKICSYNEQFF; cdr3_nt: TGTGCCAGCAGCCGGGGGGGGAAAATTTGCTCCTACAATGAGCAGTTCTTC
cdr3_length: 13; j_call: TRBJ2-5; d_call: TRBD2; clone_size: many; v_call: TRBV6-5; cdr3_aa: CASSASGVETQYF; cdr3_nt: TGTGCCAGCAGTGCTAGCGGGGTGGAGACCCAGTACTTC